These 25 T cell receptor beta chains were all obtained from the same sample, sequenced in a study of T cells in Graves' hyperthyroidism and ophthalmopathy. Authors of the study amplified TCR beta CDR3 regions from RNA transcripts. The HTBI primer set drove a first-round RT-PCR of the TCR CDR3. From the multiplex PCR reads, TCRdb called clonotypes with MiXCR, one entry per CDR3 protein. This table holds about 420,000 distinct CDR3 sequences, about 13% found once. Sequencing input: blood. All receptors come from a woman younger than 35 with Graves' hyperthyroidism.

This clonotype was counted between two and nine times. The gene calls are TRBV9 and TRBJ1-4; no clear D. The V and J ends lost 2 bases and 3 bases respectively, with 8 bases between them. Germline lookup yields CDR1 SGDLS and CDR2 YYNGEE. CDR3 length: 14 amino acids. CDR3 DNA sequence: TGTGCCAGCAGCGTGATGGGATCTAATGAAAAACTGTTTTTT. Amino acids: CASSVMGSNEKLFF.

The CDR3 loop is CASTTGGAETQYF. The CDR3 DNA reads TGTGCCAGCACTACAGGGGGTGCGGAGACCCAGTACTTC. The chain employs TRBV6-1 and TRBJ2-5, with 8 bases matching TRBD1. Germline CDR1 MNHNS, CDR2 SASEGT. The CDR3 has 13 amino acids. The V segment lost 7 bases and the J segment 5 bases; nucleotides outside the gene matches: 6.

This clonotype has at least ten counts. The V and J genes are TRBV9 and TRBJ2-1, with 13 bases lining up with TRBD2. This CDR3 contains 20 residues. Germline V gene lookup returns CDR1 SGDLS and CDR2 YYNGEE. V dropped 0 bases and J dropped 0; count of bases not matched to a gene: 9. As DNA, the CDR3 is TGTGCCAGCAGCGTAGCTATTGGGACTAGCGGGGTCAGCTCCTACAATGAGCAGTTCTTC. Protein sequence: CASSVAIGTSGVSSYNEQFF.

This clonotype has just a few counts. This chain uses TRBV19 with TRBJ1-5, with D uncertain. Germline assignment: CDR1 LNHDA and CDR2 SQIVND (reference sequence). The CDR3 sequence is 13 residues long. Deletions cut 9 bases from V and 9 bases from J, with 18 bases between. CDR3 nucleotide sequence: TGTGCCAGCGGCATGGCTCAAATCGGGCCCCAGCATTTT. It codes for CASGMAQIGPQHF.

This clonotype was detected many times. As DNA, the CDR3 is TGTGCCAGCAGGTCGCCAGATAATGAAAAACTGTTTTTT. Its translation: CASRSPDNEKLFF. V usage is TRBV28 and J usage is TRBJ1-4, with D uncertain. V was shortened by 6 bases and J by 4 bases, with 9 bases between the two germline ends. Per germline, CDR1 MDHEN and CDR2 SYDVKM. The CDR3 runs 13 residues. The complete variable domain, with remaining parts taken from reference TRBV28 and TRBJ1-4, reads DVKVTQSSRYLVKRTGEKVFLECVQDMDHENMFWYRQDPGLGLRLIYFSYDVKMKEKGDIPEGYSVSREKKERFSLILESASTNQTSMYLCASRSPDNEKLFFGSGTQLSVL.

In this sample, this clonotype turned up a few times. V and J are TRBV10-1 and TRBJ1-1; D gene ambiguous. The V and J ends lost 6 bases and 0 bases respectively, with 8 bases between them. The CDR3 runs to 13 residues. CDR1 is WNHNN and CDR2 is SYGVQD in the germline V gene (reference sequence). CDR3 loop: CASSARMNTEAFF. The CDR3, as DNA: TGCGCCAGCAGCGCAAGAATGAACACTGAAGCTTTCTTT.

This clonotype was observed at least ten times. The rearrangement uses TRBV11-2 and TRBJ2-2; D gene uncertain. Per the germline V gene, CDR1 is SGHAT and CDR2 is FQNNGV. V was clipped by 5 bases and J by 1 base, with 5 bases between them. The CDR3 contains 13 residues. CDR3 protein: CASSRQNTGELFF. DNA of the CDR3: TGTGCCAGCAGCAGACAGAACACCGGGGAGCTGTTTTTT.

This clonotype was seen ten or more times. This chain links TRBV4-2 with TRBJ2-7, with 14 nucleotides matching TRBD2. This CDR3 is 16 amino acids long. V shed 1 base, J shed 6 bases, and the junction held 5 bases outside the gene matches. Germline CDR1 and CDR2: LGHNA and YNFKEQ. CDR3 residues: CASSQVGLAGVFEQYF. CDR3 bases: TGTGCCAGCAGCCAAGTGGGACTAGCGGGAGTCTTCGAGCAGTACTTC.

This clonotype has at least ten counts. The rearrangement links TRBV7-2 to TRBJ2-3; 14 nucleotides line up with TRBD2. Per the germline V gene, CDR1 is SGHTA and CDR2 is FQGNSA. The junction had 4 bases not matched to a gene; V was cut back by 1 base and J by 4 bases. The CDR3 runs 17 residues. The DNA of the CDR3 is TGTGCCAGCAGCTTAGGACTAGCGGGAGGGCTCCCAGATACGCAGTATTTT. Its translation: CASSLGLAGGLPDTQYF.

This clonotype has ten or more counts. The gene calls are TRBV20-1 and TRBJ1-2; D is possibly TRBD1 (5 bases). Germline assignment: CDR1 DFQATT and CDR2 SNEGSKA (reference sequence). Between the trimmed V and J ends, which lost 6 bases and 8 bases, there was a span of 19 bases. CDR3 length equals 13 residues. The CDR3 bases are TGCAGTGCCCGACAGACAGACCTCAAGGGCTACACCTTC. This translates into CSARQTDLKGYTF.

Concerning this clonotype itself: Possible read error: a much larger clone is one base away. This sequence joins TRBV5-1 and TRBJ1-2, with 10 bases fitting TRBD1. CDR1 and CDR2 (germline): SGHRS, YFSETQ. There are 13 residues in the CDR3. V was clipped by 10 bases and J by 9 bases; unmatched bases: 12. Here the CDR3 DNA reads TGCGCCGGCGAGCTGGGGACAGGGGATCGCTACACCTTC. Amino acids: CAGELGTGDRYTF. The entire variable domain, with the rest obtained from reference TRBV5-1 and TRBJ1-2, is as follows: KAGVTQTPRYLIKTRGQQVTLSCSPISGHRSVSWYQQTPGQGLQFLFEYFSETQRNKGNFPGRFSGRQFSNSRSEMNVSTLELGDSALYLCAGELGTGDRYTFGSGTRLTVV.

The chain joins TRBV6-1 to TRBJ1-6, with 8 bases matching TRBD1. The length of the CDR3 is 15 residues. Germline trimming cut 8 bases from V and 3 bases from J; bases unmatched to any gene: 6. Germline CDR1 MNHNS, CDR2 SASEGT. The CDR3 reads CASVTGTGYNSPLHF. The DNA of the CDR3 is TGTGCCAGCGTAACCGGGACAGGCTATAATTCACCCCTCCACTTT.

In its sample, this clonotype was seen many times. The V call is TRBV12-3 or TRBV12-4, the J call TRBJ2-1; D perhaps matches TRBD1 (6 bases). Trimming cost V 3 bases and J 7 bases, with 13 bases left between them. The CDR3 sequence is 14 residues long. CDR3 bases: TGTGCCAGCAGTTTGGGAAACAGGGAAAATGAGCAGTTCTTC. Protein product: CASSLGNRENEQFF.

This clonotype came up many times. This chain uses TRBV10-3 with TRBJ2-7; TRBD2 aligns across 7 bases. Germline V gene data show CDR1 as ENHRY and CDR2 as SYGVKD. V trimming: 10 bases; J trimming: 5 bases; junction bases outside the gene matches: 11. The length of the CDR3 is 13 residues. CDR3 amino acids: CATSGEGLHEQYF. CDR3 DNA sequence: TGTGCCACCAGCGGGGAGGGCCTTCACGAGCAGTACTTC.

This clonotype was observed many times. The rearrangement joins TRBV19 to TRBJ2-1; perhaps TRBD2 as D (6 bases). From germline, CDR1 is LNHDA and CDR2 SQIVND (reference sequence). The CDR3 is 14 amino acids. Trimming left V 1 base short and J 9 bases short, with 13 bases between. CDR3 nucleotides: TGTGCCAGTAGTATAGGGAGGGTTGCGGTTGAGCAGTTCTTC. Encoded protein: CASSIGRVAVEQFF.

There are many counts of this clonotype. CDR3 sequence reads: CAWSVDSHNEQFF. The CDR3 bases are TGTGCCTGGAGTGTGGACAGCCACAATGAGCAGTTCTTC. The rearrangement joins TRBV30 to TRBJ2-1; D possibly corresponds to TRBD1 (6 bases). V lost 0 bases, J lost 5 bases, and 8 bases lay in between. This CDR3 has 13 amino acids. CDR1 and CDR2 (germline): GTSNPN, SVGIG (reference sequence). Based on the CDR3 plus reference TRBV30 and TRBJ2-1, the full variable domain is SQTIHQWPATLVQPVGSPLSLECTVEGTSNPNLYWYRQAAGRGLQLLFYSVGIGQISSEVPQNLSASRPQDRQFILSSKKLLLSDSGFYLCAWSVDSHNEQFFGPGTRLTVL.

This clonotype has a count of ten or more. The rearrangement uses TRBV20-1 and TRBJ1-2; TRBD1 agrees at 7 bases. Losses at the gene ends were 5 bases for V and 0 bases for J; bases not matched to a gene: 9. The CDR3 loop spans 15 amino acids. CDR1 and CDR2 (germline): DFQATT, SNEGSKA (reference sequence). The CDR3 DNA sequence: TGCAGTGCTGAGGGGACAGATCGATCTAACTATGGCTACACCTTC. This translates into CSAEGTDRSNYGYTF.

The chain couples TRBV5-4 to TRBJ2-7; possible D gene TRBD2, 5 bases. CDR3 length: 16 amino acids. The germline V and J ends were trimmed by 1 base and 4 bases, with 18 bases remaining between them. Germline assignment: CDR1 SGHNT and CDR2 YYREEE (reference sequence). The CDR3 DNA sequence: TGTGCCAGCAGCTTGTCCCGAGGGAGAGTAGTATACGAGCAGTACTTC. It yields the protein CASSLSRGRVVYEQYF. Full variable domain (outside the CDR3, taken from reference TRBV5-4 and TRBJ2-7): ETGVTQSPTHLIKTRGQQVTLRCSSQSGHNTVSWYQQALGQGPQFIFQYYREEENGRGNFPPRFSGLQFPNYSSELNVNALELDDSALYLCASSLSRGRVVYEQYFGPGTRLTVT.

This clonotype showed up many times. The chain combines TRBV20-1 with TRBJ2-7, with 8 bases matching TRBD1. Germline V gene sequence: CDR1 DFQATT, CDR2 SNEGSKA (reference sequence). Trimming at V came to 5 bases and at J to 0 bases, leaving 12 bases not matched to a gene. The CDR3 sequence is 16 residues long. The CDR3 DNA follows: TGCAGTGCTCTAAATCCCGGGACAGGACTCTCCTACGAGCAGTACTTC. Translation: CSALNPGTGLSYEQYF.

In this sample, this clonotype turned up many times. This chain links TRBV6-1 with TRBJ2-7; 8 bases are a match to TRBD2. Germline V gene lookup returns CDR1 MNHNS and CDR2 SASEGT. CDR3 length: 17 amino acids. J gave up 6 bases and V 2 bases, and 15 bases lay outside the gene matches. The CDR3 coding sequence is TGTGCCAGCAGTGAATCTGGATGGGCTAGCGGGTACCGCGAGCAGTACTTC. Encoded protein: CASSESGWASGYREQYF.

This chain uses TRBV7-9 with TRBJ1-6, with 8 bases fitting TRBD1. Germline V gene sequence: CDR1 SEHNR, CDR2 FQNEAQ (reference sequence). V was pared by 4 bases and J by 6 bases, with 8 bases of the junction left unmatched. The CDR3 contains 16 residues. The CDR3 spells CASSSDRATGNSPLHF. CDR3 DNA sequence: TGTGCCAGCAGCTCGGACAGGGCGACGGGTAATTCACCCCTCCACTTT.

The V call is TRBV28, the J call TRBJ2-1; D perhaps matches TRBD1 (6 bases). V was cut by 5 bases and J by 5 bases, with 13 bases left in between. The CDR3 consists of 14 residues. CDR1 MDHEN and CDR2 SYDVKM come from the germline V gene. The CDR3 bases are TGTGCCAGCAGTCGAGGGGGTGAAGACAATGAGCAGTTCTTC. It yields the protein CASSRGGEDNEQFF.

This clonotype was counted many times. This sequence joins TRBV11-2 and TRBJ1-1; TRBD1 might be the D (5 bases). This CDR3 is built from 18 residues. V lost 0 bases, J lost 1 base, and 18 bases lay in between. CDR1 and CDR2 from the germline V gene are SGHAT and FQNNGV. In DNA, the CDR3 is TGTGCCAGCAGCTTAGAGAGGATATCGGGGGTTTGGAACACTGAAGCTTTCTTT. Translation gives CASSLERISGVWNTEAFF.

This clonotype was seen repeatedly, ten times or more. The V call is TRBV10-3, the J call TRBJ2-7; 8 positions agree with TRBD1. V trimming: 2 bases; J trimming: 6 bases; junction bases outside the gene matches: 9. In germline, CDR1 is ENHRY, CDR2 SYGVKD. This CDR3 spans 15 amino acids. The DNA of the CDR3 is TGTGCCATCAGTGAGCCAGGACAGGGAGTTGGCGAGCAGTACTTC. Its protein product is CAISEPGQGVGEQYF.

Many counts were recorded for this clonotype. J is TRBJ2-1 and V is TRBV3-1; tentatively, D is TRBD1 (6 bases). In germline, CDR1 is LGHDT, CDR2 YNNKEL (reference sequence). Trimming pared 0 bases from V and 10 bases from J, leaving 10 bases between. This CDR3 is built from 13 residues. CDR3 region: CASSQDPGTEQFF. CDR3 sequence (DNA): TGTGCCAGCAGCCAAGACCCCGGGACAGAGCAGTTCTTC.